This T cell receptor beta chain was retrieved from a study of blood T cell repertoires in COVID-19. This CDR3 spans 17 amino acids. V was pared by 2 bases and J by 3 bases, with 14 bases between. Method: immunoSEQ multiplex PCR; TCRdb's copy keeps in-frame clones and lacks some. The sample shows approximately 290,000 clones, around 82% of them seen only once. The sequence derives from a person aged 70 to 85 with COVID-19, enrolled during active disease. The V call is TRBV6-7, the J call TRBJ2-6; a weak D match, TRBD1 (7 bases). TRBV6-7 is marked as an open reading frame, function uncertain. The sequencing sample was made of peripheral blood. CDR3 protein: CASSYVEGACGANVLTF. CDR3 nucleotides: TGTGCCAGCAGTTACGTGGAGGGGGCTTGTGGGGCCAACGTCCTGACTTTC.